This T cell receptor (beta chain) came from a study of T cells in Graves' hyperthyroidism and ophthalmopathy (dated by TCRdb to about 2019). Looking at the study overall: Peripheral blood samples were taken at the time of initial diagnosis, prior to any treatment. A discovery cohort of about a hundred patients, about 40 with Graves' ophthalmopathy and approximately 60 with stable Graves' hyperthyroidism, was used to find distinguishing TCR V-J signatures. Prospective prediction of ophthalmopathy was tested in an independent validation cohort consisting of some 18 hyperthyroidism patients and about 17 patients who later progressed to ophthalmopathy. For training and testing, the approximately 97 patients in the discovery cohort were randomly divided in a 7:3 ratio. The study also compared thyroid tissue and blood T-cell repertoires from about six Graves' hyperthyroidism patients. After blood sampling, hyperthyroidism patients were treated with methimazole at a starting dose of 30 mg daily, and ophthalmopathy patients were treated with high-dose intravenous methylprednisolone. The paper describes TCR Vbeta CDR3 sequencing of 140 or so peripheral blood samples, made up of around 41 ophthalmopathy patients, around 73 hyperthyroidism patients and some 17 progressor patients. Paper-wide results and their limitations: Sample size was not statistically predetermined, and blinding of investigators to group allocation was not performed. Most expanded thyroid clonotypes (frequency above 0.001) were also found in blood, which suggests that blood repertoires may mirror thyroid immune responses. Ophthalmopathy was separated from stable hyperthyroidism by a 13 V-J signature model, with just over 85% sensitivity and about 81% specificity obtained in cross-validation and 80%/75% obtained in testing. During validation, the model predicted progression to ophthalmopathy a median of around six months ahead of onset, with 60% to 71% sensitivity and about 75% specificity.

Graves' hyperthyroidism was defined as stable when no progression to ophthalmopathy occurred over 18 months of follow-up. Hyperthyroidism patients were newly diagnosed, had a disease duration of under 2 months, and were aged 18 to 65 years. Any patient with an uncontrolled infection, another autoimmune disease, pregnancy or lactation was excluded. Diagnoses relied on clinical symptoms, serum thyroxine and TRAb, thyroid ultrasound and orbital computed tomography. PBMCs were separated from 8 to 10 ml of fresh peripheral blood using Ficoll-Paque density gradient centrifugation. Total RNA was extracted using Trizol reagent, and RNA quality was assessed on an Agilent 2100 Bioanalyzer. Comment on this clonotype: What this receptor recognizes is not known. Germline and junction disagree at one end, which may indicate a read error.

CDR1 and CDR2 were assigned from the germline V gene as SGHDN and FVKESK. The CDR3 covers 13 residues, taking in both the cysteine and the phenylalanine. Only the CDR3 DNA is retained, 39 bases long and in frame from the first base. The TCR beta CDR3 regions were amplified from the RNA transcripts. For the first round of RT-PCR on the TCR CDR3, the HTBI primer set was used together with the Qiagen OneStep RT-PCR kit. Libraries were constructed in a second round of multiplex PCR, after which size selection and purification were performed. Paired-end sequencing of the libraries was performed with 100 bp reads on an Illumina HiSeq2000. Per the original workflow: SOAPnuke was used to process the raw data, removing reads that contained adapters or uncalled bases, had a mean Phred below 15, or lacked an exact match to the constant primer or identifier. High-quality paired reads were merged using COPE v1.2.5, and each unique nucleotide sequence was defined as a clonotype. MiTCR v1.1 was used to align the clonotypes against IMGT TRBV, TRBD and TRBJ reference segments. The analysis was restricted to V-J combinations with a frequency above 0.0001, which together covered 99.2% of the repertoires. A TCS score was defined as the ratio between F50 (clonal expansion) and ExV (chaos), using BLOSUM62-based TCRdist between CDR3 peptides within each V-J. Welch's t-statistics and random forest reduced roughly 500 V-J features to about 12, which were used in a naive Bayes classifier (R e1071). TCRdb passed the public sequencing reads through fastp at Q25 and MiXCR, retaining productive beta sequences. Each CDR3 protein gets just one entry, which takes the most common genes and DNA from the rows behind it. The V and J calls were not made by the authors but by TCRdb's processing. The sample profile shows approximately 400,000 distinct CDR3 sequences; about a fifth of them were found once. The ten largest clones capture about 4% of the sample.

The sequence links TRBV14 to TRBJ2-2; the D region possibly corresponds to TRBD2 (5 bases align). The clonotype originates from a young woman with Graves' hyperthyroidism. Sample: blood. CDR3 region: CASSPMNTGELCF. The DNA sequence reads TGTGCCAGCAGCCCGATGAACACCGGGGAGCTGTGTTTT.